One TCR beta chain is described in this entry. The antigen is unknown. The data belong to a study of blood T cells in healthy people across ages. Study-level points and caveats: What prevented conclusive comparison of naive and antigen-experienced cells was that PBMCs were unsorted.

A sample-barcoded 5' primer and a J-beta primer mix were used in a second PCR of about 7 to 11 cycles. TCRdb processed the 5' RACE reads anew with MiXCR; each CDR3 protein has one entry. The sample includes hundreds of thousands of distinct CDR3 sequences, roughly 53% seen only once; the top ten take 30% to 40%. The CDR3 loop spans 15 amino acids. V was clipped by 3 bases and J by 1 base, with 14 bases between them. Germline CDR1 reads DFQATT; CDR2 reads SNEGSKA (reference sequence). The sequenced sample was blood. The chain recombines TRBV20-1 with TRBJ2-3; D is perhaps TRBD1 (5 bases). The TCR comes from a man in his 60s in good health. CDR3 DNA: TGCAGTGCTAGGGCCCAGGGATTAGGCACAGATACGCAGTATTTT. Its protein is CSARAQGLGTDTQYF.